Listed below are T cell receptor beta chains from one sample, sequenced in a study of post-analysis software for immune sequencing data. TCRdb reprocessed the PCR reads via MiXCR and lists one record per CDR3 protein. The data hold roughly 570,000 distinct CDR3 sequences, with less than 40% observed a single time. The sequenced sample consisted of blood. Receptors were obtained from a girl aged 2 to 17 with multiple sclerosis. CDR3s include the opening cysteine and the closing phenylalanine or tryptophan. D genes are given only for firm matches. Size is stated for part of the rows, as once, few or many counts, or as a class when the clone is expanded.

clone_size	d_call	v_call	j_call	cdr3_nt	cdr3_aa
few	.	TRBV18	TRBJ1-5	TGTGCCAGCTCACCAGCGGGGATGGGGTATCAGCCCCAGCATTTT	CASSPAGMGYQPQHF
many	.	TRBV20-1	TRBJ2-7	TGCAGTGCTAGAGAAAGAGCACTTGGTTTCTCCTACGAGCAGTACTTC	CSARERALGFSYEQYF
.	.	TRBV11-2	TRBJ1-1	TGTGCCAGCAGTCCCCCGAGTGACACTGAAGCTTTCTTT	CASSPPSDTEAFF
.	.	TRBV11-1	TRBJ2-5	TGTGCCAGCAGCTTAGGCCTGACAGAGAAGGGTGAGACCCAGTACTTC	CASSLGLTEKGETQYF
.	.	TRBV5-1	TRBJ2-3	TGCGCCAGCAGCTCCGGTGGAATAAGGACAGATACGCAGTATTTT	CASSSGGIRTDTQYF
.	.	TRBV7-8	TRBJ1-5	TGTGCCAGCAGCTTAGGGACAGCCTACAATCAGCCCCAGCATTTT	CASSLGTAYNQPQHF
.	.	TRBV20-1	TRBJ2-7	TGCAGTGCAAAGGAGACAGCGAACGAGCAGTACTTC	CSAKETANEQYF
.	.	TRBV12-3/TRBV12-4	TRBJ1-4	TGTGCCAGCAGTCCAGGGGAGGTTAATGAAAAACTGTTTTTT	CASSPGEVNEKLFF
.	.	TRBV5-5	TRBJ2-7	TGTGCCAGCAGAATTGACAGTCTCCTCTCCTACGAGCAGTACTTC	CASRIDSLLSYEQYF
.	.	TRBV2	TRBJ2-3	TGTGCCAGCAGTGAAGGCAAGGGTGCACATACGCAGTATTTT	CASSEGKGAHTQYF
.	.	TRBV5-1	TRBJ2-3	TGCGCCAGCAGCTTGAGTTATCCCGACGGAGATACGCAGTATTTT	CASSLSYPDGDTQYF
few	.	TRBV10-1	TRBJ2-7	TGCGCCAGCAGTGATATAGGTACGGAGCAGTACTTC	CASSDIGTEQYF
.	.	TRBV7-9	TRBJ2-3	TGTGCCAGCAGCACTACGCAGTATTTT	CASSTTQYF
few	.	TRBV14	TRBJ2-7	TGTGCCAGCAGCCCCGGGCGGAGCGCCTTTTACGAGCAGTACTTC	CASSPGRSAFYEQYF
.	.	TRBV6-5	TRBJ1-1	TGTGCCAGCAGTTCGACAATTACGAGGACTGAAGCTTTCTTT	CASSSTITRTEAFF
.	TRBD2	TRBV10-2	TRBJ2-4	TGCGCCAGCAACGAGCGGGGGGGATCAAACATTCAGTACTTC	CASNERGGSNIQYF
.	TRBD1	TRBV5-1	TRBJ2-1	TGCGCCAGCAGCTTGGCCGTTGGACAGGGGGCGGGTGAGCAGTTCTTC	CASSLAVGQGAGEQFF
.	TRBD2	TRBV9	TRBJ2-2	TGTGCCAGCAGCGCGTACCCGGGACTAGCGGGGGAGGCGAACACCGGGGAGCTGTTTTTT	CASSAYPGLAGEANTGELFF
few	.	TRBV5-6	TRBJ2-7	TGTGCCAGCGAGGGCTCCTACGAGCAGTACTTC	CASEGSYEQYF
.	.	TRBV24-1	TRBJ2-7	TGTGCCACCAGTGAGGGGAGCGCCTACGAGCAGTACTTC	CATSEGSAYEQYF
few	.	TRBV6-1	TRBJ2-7	TGTGCCAGCAGCCTAAACAGGGAAGAGCAGTACTTC	CASSLNREEQYF
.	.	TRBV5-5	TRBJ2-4	TGTGCCAGCAGCCGGCAGGGGATCGTGGACAAAAACATTCAGTACTTC	CASSRQGIVDKNIQYF
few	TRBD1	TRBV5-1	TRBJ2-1	TGCGCCAGCAGCTTGGAAGGGACAGGGAACAATGAGCAGTTCTTC	CASSLEGTGNNEQFF
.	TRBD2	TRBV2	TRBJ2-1	TGTGCCAGCAGGAGACTAGCGGGGGGGCCAAATGAGCAGTTCTTC	CASRRLAGGPNEQFF
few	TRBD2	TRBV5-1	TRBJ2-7	TGCGCCAGCAGCACGCGAGGCGGGGGCTACGAGCAGTACTTC	CASSTRGGGYEQYF
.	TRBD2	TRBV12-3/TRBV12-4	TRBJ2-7	TGTGCCAGCACCCTTGAACTAGCGGGGGGGCTCTACGAGCAGTACTTC	CASTLELAGGLYEQYF
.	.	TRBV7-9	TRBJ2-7	TGTGCCAGCAGCTTAAGTTCCCGGACAGTTAGCTACGAGCAGTACTTC	CASSLSSRTVSYEQYF